Listed below are T cell receptor beta chains from one sample, sequenced in a study of blood T cell repertoires in COVID-19. Clones were read by immunoSEQ multiplex PCR, and TCRdb kept only the in-frame ones, dropping some. Here the sample spans 350,000 to 500,000 clones, roughly 84% being singletons. Source material: PBMCs or T cells enriched from blood (not recorded which). The receptors were sampled from a woman aged 18-29 years who had been exposed to COVID-19. CDR3s leave out the opening cysteine and the closing phenylalanine or tryptophan. The order of the fields is V gene, J gene, CDR3 protein.

TRBV30	TRBJ1-2	AWSVGGGYT
TRBV5-1	TRBJ2-7	ASSLKPPDTTYEQY
TRBV28	TRBJ2-1	ASRTRQGHGYEQF
TRBV5-8	TRBJ2-7	ASSPYYADSSSYEQY
TRBV19	TRBJ1-1	ASSPGQGARSTEAF
TRBV7-9	TRBJ2-7	ASSWPGDRVSVEQY
TRBV2	TRBJ2-1	ASSSLAGGYNEQF
TRBV14	TRBJ1-4	ASSRLQGANEKLF
TRBV18	TRBJ1-1	ASSPYAPRDTEAF
TRBV12-3/TRBV12-4	TRBJ2-2	ASSLQGPGELF
TRBV5-4	TRBJ2-7	ASSLLSSPYEQY
TRBV27	TRBJ1-1	ASGGRLNTEAF
TRBV6-1	TRBJ2-2	ASSVRTGATGELF
TRBV3-1/TRBV3-2	TRBJ1-1	ASSQPLTGGGPNTEAF
TRBV28	TRBJ2-7	ASSLGGSEQY
TRBV28	TRBJ1-2	ASRTQQGNYGYT
TRBV27	TRBJ1-4	ASSLWTGLNEKLF
TRBV4-1	TRBJ1-1	ASSQEGYRARNTEAF
TRBV5-1	TRBJ2-3	ASSFPRAGGTDTQY
TRBV28	TRBJ1-5	ASSLYQGGSNQPQH
TRBV2	TRBJ1-5	ASSRWDFSNQPQH
TRBV27	TRBJ2-7	ASSPGQPYEQY
TRBV14	TRBJ1-4	ASSQEGFGTREKLF
TRBV19	TRBJ1-5	ASSTGGGSNQPQH